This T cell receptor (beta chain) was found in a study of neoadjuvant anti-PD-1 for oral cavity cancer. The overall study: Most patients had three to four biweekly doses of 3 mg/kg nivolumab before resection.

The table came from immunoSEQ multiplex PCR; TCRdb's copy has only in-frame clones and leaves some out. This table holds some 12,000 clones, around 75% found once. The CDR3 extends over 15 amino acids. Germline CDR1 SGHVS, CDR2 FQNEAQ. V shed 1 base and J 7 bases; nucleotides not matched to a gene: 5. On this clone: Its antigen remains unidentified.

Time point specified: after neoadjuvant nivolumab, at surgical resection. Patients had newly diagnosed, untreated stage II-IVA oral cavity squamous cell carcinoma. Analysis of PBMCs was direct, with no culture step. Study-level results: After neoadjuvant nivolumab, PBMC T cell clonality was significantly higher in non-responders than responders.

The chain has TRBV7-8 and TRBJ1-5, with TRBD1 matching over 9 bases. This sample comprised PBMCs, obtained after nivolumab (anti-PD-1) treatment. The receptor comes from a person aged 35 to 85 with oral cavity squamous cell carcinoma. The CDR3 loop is CASSLDGTGRQPQHF. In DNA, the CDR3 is TGTGCCAGCAGCTTAGACGGGACAGGGAGGCAGCCCCAGCATTTT.